A few counts support the clone carrying this T cell receptor (beta chain). No antigen is known for it. Random hexamers were used to reverse transcribe the RNA input (roughly 0.5 to 1 ug). Each CDR3 protein is one row after TCRdb ran MiXCR on the immunoSEQ multiplex PCR reads. The profile shows 130,000 or so distinct CDR3 sequences, around 85% of them singletons. This specimen comes from a study of CD8 T cells in Susac syndrome. Findings and limits, study-wide: A relatively small number of individuals underwent TCR sequencing and HLA analysis.

Trimming removed 5 bases from V and 3 bases from J; junction bases left unmatched: 8. CDR3 size: 15 residues. Germline-derived CDR1 and CDR2 are SGHRS and YFSETQ. TEMRA cells were FACS-enriched, and CD8+ and CD4+ T cells were isolated negatively. Sequenced material: CD8+ T cells from PBMCs. The TCR was taken from a human donor with multiple sclerosis. The chain carries TRBV5-1 and TRBJ2-7; the match to TRBD1 covers 10 bases. The CDR3 nucleotides are TGCGCCAGCAGTCCTGAGACAGGGGGCTACTACGAGCAGTACTTC. Its protein product is CASSPETGGYYEQYF. Complete variable domain (other parts from reference TRBV5-1 and TRBJ2-7): KAGVTQTPRYLIKTRGQQVTLSCSPISGHRSVSWYQQTPGQGLQFLFEYFSETQRNKGNFPGRFSGRQFSNSRSEMNVSTLELGDSALYLCASSPETGGYYEQYFGPGTRLTVT.